This entry concerns a single TCR beta chain. Germline V lookup: CDR1 MNHEY, CDR2 SVGAGI. This CDR3 has 14 residues. The V and J ends lost 8 bases and 2 bases, in that order; junction bases with no gene match: 7. How the authors handled the data: Estimation of nucleated cell counts relied on the amplification of reference gene primers. Produced via immunoSEQ multiplex PCR; TCRdb's table is partial and in-frame only. V, J and clone size are taken as reported in that table, and D and trimming were inferred from the DNA itself. The sample lists tens of thousands of clones; about 80% were seen once. The sample originates from a study of blood T cell repertoires in COVID-19. Study as a whole: Material from acute and convalescent COVID-19 was sourced from the United States, Italy and Spain. PBMCs, B-cell-depleted T cells, or T cells provided the cDNA or gDNA that made up the material.

The chain has TRBV6-5 and TRBJ2-7; 9 nucleotides match TRBD2. Sequencing input: peripheral blood. The clonotype comes from a man aged 65 to 79 with acute or convalescent COVID-19. CDR3 DNA: TGTGCCAGCTCAAGGGGCGGGAGGGCCTACGAGCAGTACTTC. Its protein is CASSRGGRAYEQYF.